Listed below are T cell receptor beta chains from one sample, sequenced in a study of cytomegalovirus exposure and HLA in healthy donors. Generated by immunoSEQ multiplex PCR, the TCRdb table keeps only in-frame clones and is missing some. Recorded for this sample: some 150,000 clones. The sequenced sample consisted of PBMCs. These TCRs come from a woman in her late teens or twenties in good health and CMV-seronegative. The CDR3 runs from the conserved cysteine through the conserved F or W. A D gene is named only where the DNA matches it firmly.

>TRBJ2-7|TRBV15|-
CATSRDQGTIVSYEQYF
TGTGCCACCAGCAGAGACCAGGGAACTATCGTCTCCTACGAGCAGTACTTC
>TRBJ2-5|TRBV30|-
CAWGLRGASETQYF
TGTGCCTGGGGCCTTCGGGGGGCCTCAGAGACCCAGTACTTC
>TRBJ2-3|TRBV7-2|-
CASSLSGSTDTQYF
TGTGCCAGCAGCTTGTCGGGGAGCACAGATACGCAGTATTTT
>TRBJ2-3|TRBV9|-
CASSVNRDTRDTQYF
TGTGCCAGCAGCGTAAACCGAGACACTAGAGATACGCAGTATTTT
>TRBJ1-5|TRBV6-1|TRBD1
CASGDRAFQPQHF
TGTGCCAGCGGGGACAGGGCTTTTCAGCCCCAGCATTTT
>TRBJ1-1|TRBV23-1|TRBD1
CASSQIVGQGDTEAFF
TGCGCCAGCAGTCAAATAGTGGGACAGGGGGACACTGAAGCTTTCTTT
>TRBJ2-1|TRBV5-4|-
CASSPTEGNEQFF
TGTGCCAGCAGCCCCACCGAGGGCAATGAGCAGTTCTTC
>TRBJ1-4|TRBV7-8|TRBD1
CASKGTGELFF
TGTGCCAGCAAAGGGACAGGGGAACTGTTTTTT
>TRBJ2-3|TRBV9|TRBD2
CASSVGISGTSGTDTQYF
TGTGCCAGCAGCGTAGGTATCTCGGGGACTAGCGGGACAGATACGCAGTATTTT
>TRBJ2-1|TRBV30|TRBD2
CAYGRGDYNEQFF
TGTGCCTATGGGCGGGGGGACTACAATGAGCAGTTCTTC
>TRBJ2-3|TRBV6-4|TRBD2
CASSEASGSTDTQYF
TGTGCCAGCAGTGAAGCTAGCGGGAGCACAGATACGCAGTATTTT
>TRBJ1-2|TRBV7-6|TRBD1
CASSLSPRGLGGYTF
TGTGCCAGCAGCTTATCGCCTAGGGGGCTGGGTGGCTACACCTTC
>TRBJ1-1|TRBV19|-
CASSDQGGLNTEAFF
TGTGCCAGTAGTGATCAGGGTGGGTTGAACACTGAAGCTTTCTTT
>TRBJ2-5|TRBV27|-
CARQETQYF
TGTGCCCGTCAAGAGACCCAGTACTTC
>TRBJ2-1|TRBV4-2|-
CASSQESASRSEQFF
TGTGCCAGCAGCCAAGAATCGGCTAGCCGATCTGAGCAGTTCTTC
>TRBJ1-1|TRBV4-3|-
CASSQVGYTVDTEAFF
TGCGCCAGCAGCCAAGTCGGGTACACGGTGGACACTGAAGCTTTCTTT
>TRBJ1-5|TRBV7-2|TRBD1
CASSFDRAQPQHF
TGTGCCAGCAGCTTTGACAGGGCCCAGCCCCAGCATTTT
>TRBJ2-5|TRBV7-9|TRBD1
CASSLKNRGETQYF
TGTGCCAGCAGCTTAAAGAACAGGGGGGAGACCCAGTACTTC
>TRBJ1-3|TRBV10-3|TRBD1
CAISETTRDRQSGNTIYF
TGTGCCATCAGTGAGACAACCCGGGACAGGCAATCTGGAAACACCATATATTTT
>TRBJ2-1|TRBV11-1|TRBD2
CASSRLFGTSGSNEQFF
TGTGCCAGCAGCCGCCTATTCGGGACTAGCGGGAGTAATGAGCAGTTCTTC
>TRBJ1-4|TRBV27|TRBD1
CASRAQGAEEKLFF
TGTGCCAGCAGGGCTCAGGGGGCGGAAGAAAAACTGTTTTTT
>TRBJ2-2|TRBV5-4|-
CASSLSTNTGELFF
TGTGCCAGCAGCTTGTCCACGAACACCGGGGAGCTGTTTTTT
>TRBJ2-1|TRBV28|TRBD2
CASRDSGSNEQFF
TGTGCCAGCAGAGACAGCGGGAGTAATGAGCAGTTCTTC
>TRBJ2-3|TRBV7-2|TRBD1
CASSWDSFTDTQYF
TGTGCCAGCAGCTGGGACAGTTTCACAGATACGCAGTATTTT
>TRBJ1-1|TRBV2|-
CASSEGRVVTEAFF
TGTGCCAGCAGTGAGGGGAGGGTGGTCACTGAAGCTTTCTTT
>TRBJ2-6|TRBV5-8|-
CASSLEGLGANVLTF
TGTGCCAGCAGCTTGGAGGGACTTGGGGCCAACGTCCTGACTTTC
>TRBJ1-2|TRBV21-1|-
CASSKGRPYGYTF
TGTGCCAGCAGCAAAGGGAGGCCCTATGGCTACACCTTC
>TRBJ2-1|TRBV7-2|-
CASSLFSPVKNEQFF
TGTGCCAGCAGCTTATTTTCTCCGGTGAAGAATGAGCAGTTCTTC
>TRBJ2-7|TRBV5-1|TRBD2
CATAPGGGYEQYF
TGCGCCACAGCCCCGGGAGGAGGCTACGAGCAGTACTTC
>TRBJ2-5|TRBV5-1|TRBD2
CASSRLAGDQETQYF
TGCGCCAGCAGCCGACTAGCGGGAGACCAAGAGACCCAGTACTTC
>TRBJ2-1|TRBV6-1|-
CASDSSYNEQFF
TGTGCCAGCGACAGCTCCTACAATGAGCAGTTCTTC
>TRBJ2-3|TRBV9|TRBD1
CASSALPGQGASTDTQYF
TGTGCCAGCAGCGCGCTACCGGGACAGGGGGCGAGCACAGATACGCAGTATTTT
>TRBJ2-1|TRBV6-4|-
CASSEGLEGGEQFF
TGTGCCAGCAGTGAAGGACTAGAGGGGGGTGAGCAGTTCTTC
>TRBJ1-1|TRBV28|TRBD1
CASSLSRGTEAFF
TGTGCCAGCAGTTTATCCAGGGGGACTGAAGCTTTCTTT
>TRBJ1-2|TRBV7-2|TRBD1
CASSPQGDYGYTF
TGTGCCAGCAGCCCGCAGGGGGACTATGGCTACACCTTC
>TRBJ1-2|TRBV30|-
CAWGPQGNYGYTF
TGTGCCTGGGGTCCTCAGGGGAACTATGGCTACACCTTC
>TRBJ2-3|TRBV11-1|TRBD2
CASSPRTPGTSVTDTQYF
TGTGCCAGCAGCCCTAGGACTCCCGGGACTAGCGTCACAGATACGCAGTATTTT
>TRBJ1-1|TRBV2|-
CASSENHISNTEAFF
TGTGCCAGCAGTGAAAATCACATTTCTAACACTGAAGCTTTCTTT
>TRBJ2-3|TRBV25-1|TRBD2
CASSPFTGGRLDTDTQYF
TGTGCCAGCAGCCCCTTTACCGGCGGGAGACTAGACACAGATACGCAGTATTTT